This TCR beta chain derives from a study of cytomegalovirus exposure and HLA in healthy donors. Across the study: The early release's HLA-typed donors yielded 78 million or so unique TCRs. General study findings and limits: Overall, approximately 150 TCR beta chains were annotated as cytomegalovirus-associated. Researchers reported in a later analysis that a missense DCLRE1C variant was tied to TCR beta V- and J-gene trimming. Confirmation was obtained in vitro that a few CMV-associated chains are specific for CMV antigens.

Primers for the PCR totalled 60 Vbeta and 13 Jbeta. The assay was immunoSEQ multiplex PCR, and TCRdb's table has in-frame clones only and misses some. The data hold 200,000 to 250,000 clones, with 70% to 90% observed a single time. With respect to this clone: Its target is not known.

Sequencing was carried out using PBMCs. This sequence was found in a human donor in good health.

The CDR3 DNA reads TGTGCCTGGAGTGTAAGGGGGGGCGAGCAGTACTTC. Translated: CAWSVRGGEQYF. The chain employs TRBV30 and TRBJ2-7, with D possibly matching TRBD2 (7 bases). Germline lookup yields CDR1 GTSNPN and CDR2 SVGIG (reference sequence). The V gene lost 0 bases and the J gene lost 6 bases, with 9 bases spanning the gap. There are 12 residues in the CDR3.